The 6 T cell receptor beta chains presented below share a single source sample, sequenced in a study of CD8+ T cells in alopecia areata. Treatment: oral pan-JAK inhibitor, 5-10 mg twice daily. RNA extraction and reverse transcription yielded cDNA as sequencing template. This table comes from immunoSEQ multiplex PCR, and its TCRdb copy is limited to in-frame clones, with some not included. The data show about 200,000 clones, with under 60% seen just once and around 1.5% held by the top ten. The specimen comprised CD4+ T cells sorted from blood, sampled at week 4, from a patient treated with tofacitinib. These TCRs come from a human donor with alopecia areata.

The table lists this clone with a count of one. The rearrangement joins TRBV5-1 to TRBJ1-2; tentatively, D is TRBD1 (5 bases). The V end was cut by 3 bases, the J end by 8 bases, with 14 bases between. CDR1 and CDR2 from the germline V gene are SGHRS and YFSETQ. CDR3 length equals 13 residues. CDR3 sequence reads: CASSYGTTSGYTF. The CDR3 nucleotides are TGCGCCAGCAGCTATGGGACCACTTCGGGCTACACCTTC.

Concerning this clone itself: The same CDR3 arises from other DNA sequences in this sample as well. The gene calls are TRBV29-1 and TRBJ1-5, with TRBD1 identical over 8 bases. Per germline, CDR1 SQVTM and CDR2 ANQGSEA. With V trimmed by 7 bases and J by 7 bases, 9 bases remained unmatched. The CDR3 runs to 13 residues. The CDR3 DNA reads TGCAGCGCCCTTGGACAGGGCGGCCAGCCCCAGCATTTT. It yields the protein CSALGQGGQPQHF.

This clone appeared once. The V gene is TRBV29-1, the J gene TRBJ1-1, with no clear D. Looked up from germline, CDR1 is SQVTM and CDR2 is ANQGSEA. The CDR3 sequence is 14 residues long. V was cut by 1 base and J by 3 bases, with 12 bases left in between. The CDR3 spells CSVEVFRLDTEAFF. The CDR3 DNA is TGCAGCGTTGAAGTTTTTCGGTTGGACACTGAAGCTTTCTTT.

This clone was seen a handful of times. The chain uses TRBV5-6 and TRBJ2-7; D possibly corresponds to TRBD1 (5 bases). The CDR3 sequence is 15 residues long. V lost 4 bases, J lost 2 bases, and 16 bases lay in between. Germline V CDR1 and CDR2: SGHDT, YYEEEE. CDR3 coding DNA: TGTGCCAGCAGCCCACCGCCAGGGTCCACCTACGAGCAGTACTTC. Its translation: CASSPPPGSTYEQYF.

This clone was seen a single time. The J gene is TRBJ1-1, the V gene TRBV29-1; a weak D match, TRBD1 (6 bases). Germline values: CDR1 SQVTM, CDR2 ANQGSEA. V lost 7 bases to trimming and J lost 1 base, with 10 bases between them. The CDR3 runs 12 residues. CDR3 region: CSGIQGNTEAFF. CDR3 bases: TGCAGCGGGATACAGGGGAACACTGAAGCTTTCTTT.

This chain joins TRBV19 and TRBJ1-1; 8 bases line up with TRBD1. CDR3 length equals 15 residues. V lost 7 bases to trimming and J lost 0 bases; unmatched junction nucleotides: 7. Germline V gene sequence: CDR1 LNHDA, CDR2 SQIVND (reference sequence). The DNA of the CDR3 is TGTGCCAGTACCACAGGGGGACACCTGAACACTGAAGCTTTCTTT. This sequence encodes CASTTGGHLNTEAFF.